Listed below are T cell receptor beta chains from one sample, sequenced in a study of blood T cell repertoires in COVID-19. The method was immunoSEQ multiplex PCR; TCRdb's version includes in-frame clones alone and lacks a portion of them. The sample carries about 98,000 clones, about four fifths recorded once. The material sequenced was peripheral blood. The receptors shown here come from an older man with acute or convalescent COVID-19. The conserved cysteine and the conserved F or W are not part of the CDR3 here. Fields, in order: V gene, CDR3 protein.

TRBV9 ASSVAHNRAEAF
TRBV7-2 ASRSNGQPSEPQH
TRBV28 ASSGETDTQY
TRBV7-9 ASSRRQGDEKDTQY
TRBV19 ASSKGQNQETQY
TRBV5-1 ASSHGTNEQY
TRBV7-9 ASKGGGNSPLH
TRBV5-6 ASSGTAVDDQPQH
TRBV11-2 ASSPPGRRNTEAF
TRBV6-2/TRBV6-3 ASSPSGRNTYEQY
TRBV3-1/TRBV3-2 ASSLQGKEF
TRBV6-6 ASRTSGSNNEQF
TRBV5-5 ASSLAPPTGVYEQY
TRBV18 ASSPGQTNTEAF
TRBV7-2 ASSRSTGHYEQY
TRBV30 AWSLTTNEQF
TRBV28 ASSSRQGRNTEAF
TRBV3-1/TRBV3-2 ASSQGLETQY
TRBV7-8 ASSLASGTSGYEQY
TRBV5-1 ASSLAEGRYEQY
TRBV7-6 ASSLAGTGVTEAF
TRBV19 ASSPGQGAF
TRBV5-4 ASSREGSSSYEQY
TRBV14 ASSQEILAGNEQF
TRBV4-3 ASSQLPGGNGQPQH
TRBV6-5 ASSYSGLGDSPLH
TRBV29-1 SVETVEAF
TRBV5-4 ASSRWGDEQY
TRBV2 ASTLEKAFTDTQY
TRBV5-6 ASSRDRGGQPQH
TRBV18 ASLGGDEKLF
TRBV2 ASSVQVLEQY
TRBV20-1 SASWLAGNNEQF